This entry describes one T cell receptor beta chain. These data belong to a study of blood T cell repertoires in COVID-19. The method was immunoSEQ multiplex PCR; TCRdb's version includes in-frame clones alone and lacks a portion of them. The table includes 150,000 or so clones, 80% to 90% detected once. This clonotype originated in a man younger than 30 with COVID-19, enrolled during active disease. Specimen: peripheral blood.

CDR3 sequence (DNA): TGTGCCACCAGTGAAGCAGGGCCACCCGGGGAGCTGTTTTTT. Residues: CATSEAGPPGELFF. This chain joins TRBV24-1 and TRBJ2-2, with D tentatively TRBD1 (5 bases). The ends were cut back, 4 bases at V and 6 bases at J, with 11 bases in the middle. Germline V lookup: CDR1 KGHDR, CDR2 SFDVKD. This CDR3 comprises 14 residues.